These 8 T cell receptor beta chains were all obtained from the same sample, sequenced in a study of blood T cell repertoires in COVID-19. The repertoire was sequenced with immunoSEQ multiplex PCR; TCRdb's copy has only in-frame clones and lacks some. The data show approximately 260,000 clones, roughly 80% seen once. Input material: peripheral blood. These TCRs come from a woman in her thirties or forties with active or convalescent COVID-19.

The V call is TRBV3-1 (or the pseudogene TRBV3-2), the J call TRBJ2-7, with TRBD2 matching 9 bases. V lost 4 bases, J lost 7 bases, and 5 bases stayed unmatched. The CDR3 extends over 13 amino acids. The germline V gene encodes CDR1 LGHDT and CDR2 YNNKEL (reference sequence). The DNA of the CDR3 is TGTGCCAGCAGCCCGGGACTAGCTCAAGAGCAGTACTTC. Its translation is CASSPGLAQEQYF.

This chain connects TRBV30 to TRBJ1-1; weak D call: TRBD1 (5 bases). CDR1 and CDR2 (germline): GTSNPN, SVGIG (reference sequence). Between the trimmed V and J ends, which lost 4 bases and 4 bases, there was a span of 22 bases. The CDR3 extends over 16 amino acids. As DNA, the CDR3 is TGTGCCTGGACCCTTCCAAGGAGGGCTGGGGGCACTGAAGCTTTCTTT. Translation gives CAWTLPRRAGGTEAFF.

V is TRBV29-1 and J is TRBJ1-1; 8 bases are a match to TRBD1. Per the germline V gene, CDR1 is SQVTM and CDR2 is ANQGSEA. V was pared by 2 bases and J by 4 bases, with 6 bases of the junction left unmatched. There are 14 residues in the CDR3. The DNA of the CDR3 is TGCAGCGTTGAACCAGGGGGCGCAGGCACTGAAGCTTTCTTT. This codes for CSVEPGGAGTEAFF.

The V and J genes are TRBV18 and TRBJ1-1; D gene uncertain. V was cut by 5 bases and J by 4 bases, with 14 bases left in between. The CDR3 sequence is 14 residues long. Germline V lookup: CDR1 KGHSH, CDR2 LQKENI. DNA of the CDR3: TGTGCCAGCTCAGGTGGCTCTCGGGGCACTGAAGCTTTCTTT. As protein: CASSGGSRGTEAFF.

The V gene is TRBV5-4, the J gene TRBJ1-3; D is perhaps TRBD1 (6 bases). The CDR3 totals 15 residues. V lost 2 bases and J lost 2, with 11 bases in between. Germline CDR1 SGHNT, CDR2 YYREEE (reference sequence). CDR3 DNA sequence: TGTGCCAGCAGCTTCGACAGGATGACTGGAAACACCATATATTTT. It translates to CASSFDRMTGNTIYF.

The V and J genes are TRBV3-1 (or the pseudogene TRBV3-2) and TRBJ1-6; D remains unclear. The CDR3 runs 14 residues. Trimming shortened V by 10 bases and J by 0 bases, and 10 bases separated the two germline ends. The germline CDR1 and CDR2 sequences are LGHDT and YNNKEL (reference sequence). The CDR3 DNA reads TGTGCCACCTCGGGAAGCTCCTATAATTCACCCCTCCACTTT. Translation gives CATSGSSYNSPLHF.

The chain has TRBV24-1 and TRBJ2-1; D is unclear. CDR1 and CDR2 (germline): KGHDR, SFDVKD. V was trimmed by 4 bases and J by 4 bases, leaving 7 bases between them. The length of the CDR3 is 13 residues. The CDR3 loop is CATSDPHYNEQFF. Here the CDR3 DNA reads TGTGCCACCAGTGACCCACATTACAATGAGCAGTTCTTC.

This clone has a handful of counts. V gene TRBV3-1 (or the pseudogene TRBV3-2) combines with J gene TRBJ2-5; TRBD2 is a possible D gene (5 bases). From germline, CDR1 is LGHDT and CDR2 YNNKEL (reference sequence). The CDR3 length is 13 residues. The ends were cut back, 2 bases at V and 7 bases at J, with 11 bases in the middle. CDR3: CASSQQEVGTQYF. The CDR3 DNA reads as TGTGCCAGCAGCCAACAGGAGGTGGGGACCCAGTACTTC.